This T cell receptor (beta chain) was profiled in a study of cytomegalovirus exposure and HLA in healthy donors. Study-level results: A link between a missense DCLRE1C variant and TCR beta V- and J-gene trimming emerged from a later analysis. Most observed TCR sequences were rare, whereas some public TCRs were detected in many donors. TRBV6-2, TRBV6-3 and some other V segments were excluded as indistinguishable.

This PCR relied on a set of 60 Vbeta primers and 13 Jbeta primers. Libraries were prepared by immunoSEQ multiplex PCR; TCRdb keeps only in-frame clonotypes and omits some of them. The top ten clones hold 3% to 3.5% of a sample with around 100,000 clones, about 80% of them seen once. The V gene end was trimmed by 4 bases and the J gene end by 7 bases; junction bases not matched to a gene: 11. CDR3 size: 16 residues. CDR1 and CDR2 from the germline V gene are SGHRS and YFSETQ. With respect to this clone: Its antigen is as yet unknown.

The chain recombines TRBV5-1 with TRBJ1-6, with 7 nucleotides matching TRBD1. The sample was PBMCs. The origin of this receptor is a woman aged 40-49 years in good health and CMV-seronegative. Here the CDR3 DNA reads TGCGCCAGCAGCCCAGGACAGGATCCTAGCAATTCACCCCTCCACTTT. As protein: CASSPGQDPSNSPLHF.